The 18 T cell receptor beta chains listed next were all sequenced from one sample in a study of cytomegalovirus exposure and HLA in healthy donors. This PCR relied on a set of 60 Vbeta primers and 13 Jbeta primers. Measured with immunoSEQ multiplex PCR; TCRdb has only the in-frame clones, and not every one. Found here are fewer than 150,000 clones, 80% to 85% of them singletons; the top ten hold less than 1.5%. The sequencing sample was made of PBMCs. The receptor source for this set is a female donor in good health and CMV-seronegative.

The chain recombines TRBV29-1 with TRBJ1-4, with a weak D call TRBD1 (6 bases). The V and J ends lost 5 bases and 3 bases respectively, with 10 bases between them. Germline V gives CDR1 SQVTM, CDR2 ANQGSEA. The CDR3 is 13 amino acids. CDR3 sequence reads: CSVQGSPNEKLFF. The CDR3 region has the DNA TGCAGCGTTCAGGGGAGCCCTAATGAAAAACTGTTTTTT.

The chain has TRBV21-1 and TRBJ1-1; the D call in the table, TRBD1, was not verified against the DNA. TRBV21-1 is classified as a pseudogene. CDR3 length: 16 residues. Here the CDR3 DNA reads TGTGCCAGCAGCAAAGGGCGATGGGGCGCCGACACTGAAGCTTTCTTT. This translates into CASSKGRWGADTEAFF.

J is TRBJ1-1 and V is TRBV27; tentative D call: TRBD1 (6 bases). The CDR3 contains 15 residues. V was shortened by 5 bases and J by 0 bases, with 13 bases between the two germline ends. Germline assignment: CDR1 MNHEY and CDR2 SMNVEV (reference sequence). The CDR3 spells CASSGRDTMNTEAFF. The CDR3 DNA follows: TGTGCCAGCAGTGGCCGGGACACCATGAACACTGAAGCTTTCTTT.

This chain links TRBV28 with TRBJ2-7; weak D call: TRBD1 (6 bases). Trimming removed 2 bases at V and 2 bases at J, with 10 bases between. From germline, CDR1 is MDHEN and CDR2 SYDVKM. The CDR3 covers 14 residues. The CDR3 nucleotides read TGTGCCAGCAGTTTAATGGGGGCTCCCTACGAGCAGTACTTC. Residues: CASSLMGAPYEQYF.

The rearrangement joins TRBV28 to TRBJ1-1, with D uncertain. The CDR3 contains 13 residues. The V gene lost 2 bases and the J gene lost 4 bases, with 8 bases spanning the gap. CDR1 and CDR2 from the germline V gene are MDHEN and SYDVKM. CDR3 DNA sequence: TGTGCCAGCAGTTTAGCGGGCAGCACTGAAGCTTTCTTT. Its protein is CASSLAGSTEAFF.

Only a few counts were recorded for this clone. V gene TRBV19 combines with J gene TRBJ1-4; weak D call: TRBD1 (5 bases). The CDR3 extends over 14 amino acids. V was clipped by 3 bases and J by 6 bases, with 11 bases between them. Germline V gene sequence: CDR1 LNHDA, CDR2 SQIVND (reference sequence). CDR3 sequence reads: CASSMEGYDEKLFF. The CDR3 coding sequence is TGTGCCAGTAGTATGGAGGGGTATGATGAAAAACTGTTTTTT.

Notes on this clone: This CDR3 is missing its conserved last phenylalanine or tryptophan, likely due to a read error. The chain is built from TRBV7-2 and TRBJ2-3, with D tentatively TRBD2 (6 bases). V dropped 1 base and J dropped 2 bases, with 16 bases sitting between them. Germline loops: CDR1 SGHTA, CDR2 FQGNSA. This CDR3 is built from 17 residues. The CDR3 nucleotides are TGTGCCAGCAGCTTAGTAGGAGGGGTGGTGGACACAGATACGCAGTATGTT. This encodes CASSLVGGVVDTDTQYV.

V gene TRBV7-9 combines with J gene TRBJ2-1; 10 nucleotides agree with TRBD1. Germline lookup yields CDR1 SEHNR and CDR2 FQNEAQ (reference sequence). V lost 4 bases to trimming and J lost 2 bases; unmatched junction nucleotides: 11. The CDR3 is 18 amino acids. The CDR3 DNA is TGTGCCAGCAGCTCACCGGGCGGCGGGACAGGGGCCTACAATGAGCAGTTCTTC. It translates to CASSSPGGGTGAYNEQFF. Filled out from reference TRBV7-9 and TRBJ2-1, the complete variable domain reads DTGVSQNPRHKITKRGQNVTFRCDPISEHNRLYWYRQTLGQGPEFLTYFQNEAQLEKSRLLSDRFSAERPKGSFSTLEIQRTEQGDSAMYLCASSSPGGGTGAYNEQFFGPGTRLTVL.

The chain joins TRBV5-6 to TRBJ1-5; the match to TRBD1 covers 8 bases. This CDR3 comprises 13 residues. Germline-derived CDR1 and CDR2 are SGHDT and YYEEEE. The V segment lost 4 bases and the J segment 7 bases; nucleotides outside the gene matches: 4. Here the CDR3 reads CASSGQGYQPQHF. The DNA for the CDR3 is TGTGCCAGCAGCGGACAGGGCTACCAGCCCCAGCATTTT.

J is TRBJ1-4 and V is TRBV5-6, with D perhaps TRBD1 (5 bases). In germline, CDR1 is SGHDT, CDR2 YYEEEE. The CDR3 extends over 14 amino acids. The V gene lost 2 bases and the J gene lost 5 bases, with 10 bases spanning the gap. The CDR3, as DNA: TGTGCCAGCAGCTTCTGGGGGGTAAATGAAAAACTGTTTTTT. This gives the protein CASSFWGVNEKLFF.

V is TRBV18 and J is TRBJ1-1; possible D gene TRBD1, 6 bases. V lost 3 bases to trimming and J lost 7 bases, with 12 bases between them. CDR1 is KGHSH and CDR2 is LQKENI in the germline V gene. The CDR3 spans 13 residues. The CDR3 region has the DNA TGTGCCAGCTCACCGTCACAGGGAAATGAAGCTTTCTTT. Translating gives CASSPSQGNEAFF.

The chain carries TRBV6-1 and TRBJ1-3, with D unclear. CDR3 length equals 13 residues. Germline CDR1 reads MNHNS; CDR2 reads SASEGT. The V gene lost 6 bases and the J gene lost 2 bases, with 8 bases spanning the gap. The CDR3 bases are TGTGCCAGCAGGAACAGAACTGGAAACACCATATATTTT. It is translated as CASRNRTGNTIYF.

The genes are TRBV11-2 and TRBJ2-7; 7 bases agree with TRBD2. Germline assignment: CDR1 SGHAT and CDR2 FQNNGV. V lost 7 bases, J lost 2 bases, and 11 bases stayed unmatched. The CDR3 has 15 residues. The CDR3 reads CASTPLGGGTYEQYF. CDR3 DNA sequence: TGTGCCAGCACCCCGCTGGGGGGAGGGACCTACGAGCAGTACTTC.

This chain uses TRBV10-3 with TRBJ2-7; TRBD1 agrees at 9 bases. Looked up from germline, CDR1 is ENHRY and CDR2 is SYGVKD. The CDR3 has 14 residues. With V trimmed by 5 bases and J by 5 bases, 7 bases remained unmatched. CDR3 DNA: TGTGCCATCAGTTCACCGGGACAGGGTGACGAGCAGTACTTC. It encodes CAISSPGQGDEQYF.

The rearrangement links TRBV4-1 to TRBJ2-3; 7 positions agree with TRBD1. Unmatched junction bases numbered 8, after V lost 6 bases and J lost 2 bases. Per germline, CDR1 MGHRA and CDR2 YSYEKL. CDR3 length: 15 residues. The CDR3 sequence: CASRLRDSYTDTQYF. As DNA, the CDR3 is TGCGCCAGCAGGCTCCGGGACAGCTACACAGATACGCAGTATTTT.

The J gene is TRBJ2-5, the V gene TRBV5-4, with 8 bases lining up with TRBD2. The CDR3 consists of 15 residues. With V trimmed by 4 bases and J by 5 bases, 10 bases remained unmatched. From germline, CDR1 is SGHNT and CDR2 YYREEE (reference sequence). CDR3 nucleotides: TGTGCCAGCAGCCCTATAGCGGGACGGGTTGAGACCCAGTACTTC. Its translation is CASSPIAGRVETQYF.

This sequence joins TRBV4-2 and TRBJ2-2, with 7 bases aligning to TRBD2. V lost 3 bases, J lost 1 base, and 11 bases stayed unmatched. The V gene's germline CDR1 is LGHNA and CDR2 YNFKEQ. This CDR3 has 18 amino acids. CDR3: CASSHSPGGRQNTGELFF. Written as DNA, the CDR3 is TGTGCCAGCAGCCATTCCCCGGGAGGCAGGCAGAACACCGGGGAGCTGTTTTTT.

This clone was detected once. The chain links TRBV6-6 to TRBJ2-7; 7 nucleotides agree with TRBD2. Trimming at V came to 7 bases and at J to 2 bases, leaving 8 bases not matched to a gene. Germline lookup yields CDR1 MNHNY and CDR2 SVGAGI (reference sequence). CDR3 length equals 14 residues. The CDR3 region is CASTPGTTTYEQYF. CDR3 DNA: TGTGCCAGCACTCCCGGGACTACCACCTACGAGCAGTACTTC.